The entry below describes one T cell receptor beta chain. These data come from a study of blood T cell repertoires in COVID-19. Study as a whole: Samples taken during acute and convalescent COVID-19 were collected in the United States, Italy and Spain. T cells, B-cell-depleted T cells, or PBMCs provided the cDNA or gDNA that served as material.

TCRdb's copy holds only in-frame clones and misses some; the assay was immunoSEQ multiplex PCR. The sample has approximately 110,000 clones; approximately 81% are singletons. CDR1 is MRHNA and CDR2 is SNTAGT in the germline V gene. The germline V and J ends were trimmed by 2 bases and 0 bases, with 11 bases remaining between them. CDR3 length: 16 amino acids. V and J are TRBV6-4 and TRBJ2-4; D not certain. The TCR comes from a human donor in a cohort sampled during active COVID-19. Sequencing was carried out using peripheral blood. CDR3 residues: CASSDIYLIAKNIQYF. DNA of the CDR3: TGTGCCAGCAGTGACATCTACCTCATAGCCAAAAACATTCAGTACTTC.